This TCR beta chain is drawn from a study of early T cells in non-severe SARS-CoV-2 infection (dated by TCRdb to about 2021). Notes on the research overall: TCR sequencing used bulk RNA from unsorted whole blood, so alpha and beta chains could not be paired.

Regarding this clonotype: The target of this receptor is not known. Base qualities were left out, and no much larger clone turns up one base away.

Including cysteine and phenylalanine, the CDR3 has 15 amino acids. The CDR3 DNA has 45 bases and is translated from base 1. V was cut back by 2 bases and J by 1 base, leaving a gap of 9 bases between them. Via the germline V gene, CDR1 is KGHSH and CDR2 LQKENI. Paper-wide results and their limitations: Matching against VDJdb was skewed toward anti-spike CD8 responses, likely underestimated virus-specific expansions, and missed private and CD4 specificities.

This was a case-control study nested in a cohort of healthcare workers in London, UK, who had nasopharyngeal swab PCR tests and blood samples taken every week. Between 23 and 31 March 2020, the week of the UK lockdown, healthcare workers were enrolled and then followed up weekly for as long as 16 weeks. The method was 5' RACE. Instrument on record: NextSeq 500. To correct for sequencing error and PCR bias, the TCR library protocol tagged individual cDNA molecules with unique molecular identifiers. TCR alpha and beta chains were both sequenced, and the abundances of alpha and beta sequences in each sample were closely correlated with each other. Regarding the original processing steps: Decombinator V4 was used to annotate the V gene, J gene and CDR3 of the TCR sequences. TCRs were defined as expanded if a significant change between any two time points was detected under a Poisson model with p below 0.0001. TCR abundances were normalised to the total number of TCRs sequenced per sample and expressed as counts per million. TRAV1-2 paired with TRAJ12, TRAJ20 or TRAJ33 defined MAIT TCRs, while TRAV10 paired with TRAJ18 defined iNKT TCRs. VDJdb, accessed 1 November 2021, was searched for CMV, EBV and SARS-CoV-2 annotated TCRs, excluding TCRs annotated for multiple antigens. TCRdb trimmed the raw reads at Q25, called clones with MiXCR and kept productive beta chains. When rows share a CDR3 protein, they turn into one entry using the most common DNA and genes. The V and J calls and clone size come from TCRdb's table, not from the authors' own analysis. The sample includes over 30,000 distinct CDR3 sequences, with almost 5.5% observed a single time. Roughly 6.2% of the sample is held by the ten biggest clonotypes.

Here the chain combines TRBV18 and TRBJ1-5; the D gene cannot be resolved reliably. The material sequenced was whole blood, taken at baseline. This TCR came from an adult who was a healthcare worker with PCR-confirmed SARS-CoV-2 infection or an uninfected control (not recorded which). This receptor carries the CDR3 CASSPGEGSNQPQHF. The nucleotides are TGTGCCAGCTCACCAGGGGAAGGAAGCAATCAGCCCCAGCATTTT.